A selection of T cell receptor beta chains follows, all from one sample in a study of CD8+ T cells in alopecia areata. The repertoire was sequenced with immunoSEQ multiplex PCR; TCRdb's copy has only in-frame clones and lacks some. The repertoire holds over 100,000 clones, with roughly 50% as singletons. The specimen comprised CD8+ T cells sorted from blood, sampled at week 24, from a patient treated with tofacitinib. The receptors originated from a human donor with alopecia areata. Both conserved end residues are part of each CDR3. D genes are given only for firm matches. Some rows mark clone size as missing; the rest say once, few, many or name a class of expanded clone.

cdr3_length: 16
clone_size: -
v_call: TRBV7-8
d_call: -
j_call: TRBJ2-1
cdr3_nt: TGTGCCAGCAGCTTAGGCTTTCCCGGGCGAGAGGGTGAGCAGTTCTTC
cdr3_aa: CASSLGFPGREGEQFF

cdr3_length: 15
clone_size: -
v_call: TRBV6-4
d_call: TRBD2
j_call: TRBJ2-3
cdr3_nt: TGTGCCAGCAGTGAACTAGCGGGGGCCACAGATACGCAGTATTTT
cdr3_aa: CASSELAGATDTQYF

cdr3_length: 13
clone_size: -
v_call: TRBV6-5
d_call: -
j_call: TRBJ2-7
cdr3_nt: TGTGCCAGCAGTTACTCGGAGAGCGACGAGCAGTACTTC
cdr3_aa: CASSYSESDEQYF

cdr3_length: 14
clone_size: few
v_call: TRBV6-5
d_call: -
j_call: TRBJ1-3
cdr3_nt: TGTGCCAGCAGTTACTCAGGGGAAGGAAACACCATATATTTT
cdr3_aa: CASSYSGEGNTIYF

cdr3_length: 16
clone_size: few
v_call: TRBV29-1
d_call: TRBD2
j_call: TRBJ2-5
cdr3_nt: TGCAGCGTTGAAGGCACACGACGGGGGGAAGGAGAGACCCAGTACTTC
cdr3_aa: CSVEGTRRGEGETQYF

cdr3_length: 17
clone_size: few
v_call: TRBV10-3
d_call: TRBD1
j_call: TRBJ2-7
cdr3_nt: TGTGCCATCAGCGTGATATCCCCCCAGGGGGCTACTTACGAGCAGTACTTC
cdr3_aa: CAISVISPQGATYEQYF

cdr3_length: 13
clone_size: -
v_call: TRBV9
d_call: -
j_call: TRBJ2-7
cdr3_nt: TGTGCCAGCAGCGTAGGGCAGTCCTACGAGCAGTACTTC
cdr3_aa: CASSVGQSYEQYF

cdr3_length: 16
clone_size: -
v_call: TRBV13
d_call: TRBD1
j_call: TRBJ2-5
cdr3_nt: TGTGCCAGCAGCTCATCCGGGACAGGGGGCATCGGGACCCAGTACTTC
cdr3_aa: CASSSSGTGGIGTQYF

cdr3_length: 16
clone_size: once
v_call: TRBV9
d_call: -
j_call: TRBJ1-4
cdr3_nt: TGTGCCAGCAGCAGGGCAGGGGAGGGTTTATATGAAAAACTGTTTTTT
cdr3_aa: CASSRAGEGLYEKLFF

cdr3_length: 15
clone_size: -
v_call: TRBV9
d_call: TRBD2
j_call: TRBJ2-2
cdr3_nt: TGTGCCAGCAGCTTCCGACTAGCGGGCACCGGGGAGCTGTTTTTT
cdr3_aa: CASSFRLAGTGELFF

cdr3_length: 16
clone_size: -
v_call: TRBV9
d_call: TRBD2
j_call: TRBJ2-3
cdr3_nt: TGTGCCAGCAGCAAACACGCGGGGGGGCCCACAGATACGCAGTATTTT
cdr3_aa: CASSKHAGGPTDTQYF

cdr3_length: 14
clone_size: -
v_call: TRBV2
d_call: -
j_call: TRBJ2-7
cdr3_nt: TGTGCCAGCAGTGAATCAACAGGGATCTACGAGCAGTACTTC
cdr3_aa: CASSESTGIYEQYF

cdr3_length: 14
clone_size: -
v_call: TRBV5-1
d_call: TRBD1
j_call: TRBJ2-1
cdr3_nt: TGCGCCAGCAGCCAACCCACAGGGGGGAATGAGCAGTTCTTC
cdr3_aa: CASSQPTGGNEQFF

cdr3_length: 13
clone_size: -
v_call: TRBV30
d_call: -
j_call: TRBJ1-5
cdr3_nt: TGTGCCTGGAGTGTAGGGCAGAATCAGCCCCAGCATTTT
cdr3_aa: CAWSVGQNQPQHF

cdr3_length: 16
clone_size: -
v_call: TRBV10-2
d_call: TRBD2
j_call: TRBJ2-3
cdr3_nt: TGTGCCAGCAGCCAAGAAGGACCGGGCGGGGGGTTCACGCAGTATTTT
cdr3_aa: CASSQEGPGGGFTQYF

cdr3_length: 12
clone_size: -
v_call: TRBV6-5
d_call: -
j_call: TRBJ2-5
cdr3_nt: TGTGCCAGCGGCCTCCCCCAAGAGACCCAGTACTTC
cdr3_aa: CASGLPQETQYF

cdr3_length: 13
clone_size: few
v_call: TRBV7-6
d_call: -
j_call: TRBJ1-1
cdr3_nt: TGTGCCAGCAGCTTAAACAAGAACACTGAAGCTTTCTTT
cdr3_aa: CASSLNKNTEAFF

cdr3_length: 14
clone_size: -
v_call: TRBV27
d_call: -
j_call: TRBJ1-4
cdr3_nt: TGTGCCAGCAGTTTACTGGCTGGGTTTGAAAAACTGTTTTTT
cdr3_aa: CASSLLAGFEKLFF

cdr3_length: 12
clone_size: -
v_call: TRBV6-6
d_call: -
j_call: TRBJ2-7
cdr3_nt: TGTGCCAGCACCAAACAGGGCGCCGAGCAGTACTTC
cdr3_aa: CASTKQGAEQYF

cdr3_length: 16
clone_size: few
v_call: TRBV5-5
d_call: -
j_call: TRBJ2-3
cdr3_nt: TGTGCCAGCAGCCTCCGGGGGCGAGAGGGTCCAGATACGCAGTATTTT
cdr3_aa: CASSLRGREGPDTQYF

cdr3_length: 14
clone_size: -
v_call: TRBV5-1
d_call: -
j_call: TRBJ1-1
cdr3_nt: TGCGCCAGCACCCTGGACCTTTCGAACACTGAAGCTTTCTTT
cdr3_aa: CASTLDLSNTEAFF

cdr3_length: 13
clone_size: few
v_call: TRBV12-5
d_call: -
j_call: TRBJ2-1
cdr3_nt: TGTGCTAGTGGCCAAGACAAGGACAATGAGCAGTTCTTC
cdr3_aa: CASGQDKDNEQFF

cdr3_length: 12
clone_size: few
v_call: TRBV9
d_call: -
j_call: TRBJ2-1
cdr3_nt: TGTGCCAGCAGCCCTGGGTTGAATGAGCAGTTCTTC
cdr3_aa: CASSPGLNEQFF

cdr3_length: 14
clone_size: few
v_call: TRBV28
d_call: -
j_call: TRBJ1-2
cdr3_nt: TGTGCCAGCATCCAGCGGGGTTTCAGCTATGGCTACACCTTC
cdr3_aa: CASIQRGFSYGYTF

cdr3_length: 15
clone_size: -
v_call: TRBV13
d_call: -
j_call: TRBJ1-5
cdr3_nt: TGTGCCAGCAGCCTCGGGGGCGACGTCAATCAGCCCCAGCATTTT
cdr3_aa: CASSLGGDVNQPQHF

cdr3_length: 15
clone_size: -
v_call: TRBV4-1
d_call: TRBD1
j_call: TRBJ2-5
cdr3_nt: TGCGCCAGCAGCCTGGGGACAGGGCTAGGGGAGACCCAGTACTTC
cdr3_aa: CASSLGTGLGETQYF

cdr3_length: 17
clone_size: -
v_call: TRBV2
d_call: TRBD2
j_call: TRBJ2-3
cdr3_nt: TGTGCCAGCAGTGAAGACCCTAGCGGGGTCCGCACAGATACGCAGTATTTT
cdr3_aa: CASSEDPSGVRTDTQYF

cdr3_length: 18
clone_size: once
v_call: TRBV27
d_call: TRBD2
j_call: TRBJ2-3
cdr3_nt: TGTGCCAGCAGTTTCTGGCTAGCGGGGGGGCCGGGCACAGATACGCAGTATTTT
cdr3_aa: CASSFWLAGGPGTDTQYF

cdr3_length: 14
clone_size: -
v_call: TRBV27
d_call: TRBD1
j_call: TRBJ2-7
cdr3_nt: TGTGCCAGCAGTCCTTCGGACAGGTTCGACGAGCAGTACTTC
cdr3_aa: CASSPSDRFDEQYF

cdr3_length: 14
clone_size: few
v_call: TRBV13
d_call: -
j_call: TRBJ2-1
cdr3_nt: TGTGCCAGCAGCTTAGGGACAGGTAACAATGAGCAGTTCTTC
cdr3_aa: CASSLGTGNNEQFF

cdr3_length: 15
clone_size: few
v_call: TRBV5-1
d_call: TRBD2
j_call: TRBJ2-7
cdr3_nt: TGCGCCAGCAGCTGGCCGACTAGCGGTGCCTACGAGCAGTACTTC
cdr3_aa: CASSWPTSGAYEQYF

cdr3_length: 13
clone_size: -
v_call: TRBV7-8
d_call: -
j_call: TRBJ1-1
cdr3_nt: TGTGCCAGCAGCCCTCAGACCAAACCTGAAGCTTTCTTT
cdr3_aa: CASSPQTKPEAFF

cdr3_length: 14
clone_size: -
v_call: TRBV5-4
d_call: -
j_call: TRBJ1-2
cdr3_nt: TGTGCCAGCAGCTTGGGACAGATGATCGATGGCTACACCTTC
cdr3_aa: CASSLGQMIDGYTF

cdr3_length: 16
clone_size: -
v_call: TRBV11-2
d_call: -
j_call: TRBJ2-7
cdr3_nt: TGTGCCAGCAGCTTAATGTGGGGGGCGCAGGCGGATGAGCAGTACTTC
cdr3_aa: CASSLMWGAQADEQYF

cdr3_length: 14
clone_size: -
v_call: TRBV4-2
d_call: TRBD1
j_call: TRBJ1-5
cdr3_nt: TGTGCCAGCAGCCCGACAGGGGCCAATCAGCCCCAGCATTTT
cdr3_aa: CASSPTGANQPQHF

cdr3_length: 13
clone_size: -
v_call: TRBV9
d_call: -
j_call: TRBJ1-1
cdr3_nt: TGTGCCAGCAGCGTAGGACCGAACACTGAAGCTTTCTTT
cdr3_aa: CASSVGPNTEAFF

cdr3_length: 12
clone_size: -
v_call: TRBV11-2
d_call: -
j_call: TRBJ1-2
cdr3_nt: TGTGCCAGCAGCCGGGACACCTATGGCTACACCTTC
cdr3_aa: CASSRDTYGYTF

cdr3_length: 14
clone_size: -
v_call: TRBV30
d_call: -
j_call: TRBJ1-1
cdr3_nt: TGTGCCTGGAGATCGCTGGGGGGGCACACTGAAGCTTTCTTT
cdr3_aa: CAWRSLGGHTEAFF

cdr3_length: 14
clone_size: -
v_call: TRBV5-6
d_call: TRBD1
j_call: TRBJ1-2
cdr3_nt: TGTGCCAGCAGCTTCTGGACAGGCGGAAATGGCTACACCTTC
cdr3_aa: CASSFWTGGNGYTF

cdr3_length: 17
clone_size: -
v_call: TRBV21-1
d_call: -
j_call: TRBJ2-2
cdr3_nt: TGTGCCAGCGGCCTTTATGGCAGGGGGCAGTACACCGGGGAGCTGTTTTTT
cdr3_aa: CASGLYGRGQYTGELFF

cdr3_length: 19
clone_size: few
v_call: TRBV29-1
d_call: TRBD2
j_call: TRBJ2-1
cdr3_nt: TGCAGCGTGACCCCACTTGCGGGGGGGACGGTAGAACCCTACAATGAGCAGTTCTTC
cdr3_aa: CSVTPLAGGTVEPYNEQFF

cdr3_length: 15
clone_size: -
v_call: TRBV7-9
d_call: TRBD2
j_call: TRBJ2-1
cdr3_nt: TGTGCCAGCAGCCCCCCTGTGATAGCGGGAGGCATGCAGTTCTTC
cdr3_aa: CASSPPVIAGGMQFF

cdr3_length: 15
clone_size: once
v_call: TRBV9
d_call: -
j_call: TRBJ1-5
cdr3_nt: TGTGCCAGCAGCGTAGCGGGGGGCCTTAATCAGCCCCAGCATTTT
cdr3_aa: CASSVAGGLNQPQHF

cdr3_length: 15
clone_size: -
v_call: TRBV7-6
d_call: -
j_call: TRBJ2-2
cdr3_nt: TGTGCCAGCAGCTCGGGCCTTCGGGGCACCGGGGAGCTGTTTTTT
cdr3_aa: CASSSGLRGTGELFF

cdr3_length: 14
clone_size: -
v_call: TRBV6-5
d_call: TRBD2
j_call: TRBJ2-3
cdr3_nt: TGTGCCAGCAAGGGACTAGCTAGTACAGATACGCAGTATTTT
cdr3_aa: CASKGLASTDTQYF

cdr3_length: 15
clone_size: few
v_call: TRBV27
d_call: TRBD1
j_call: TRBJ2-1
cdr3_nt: TGTGCCAGCAGTTTAACGACAGGGGTTGGCAATGAGCAGTTCTTC
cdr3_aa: CASSLTTGVGNEQFF

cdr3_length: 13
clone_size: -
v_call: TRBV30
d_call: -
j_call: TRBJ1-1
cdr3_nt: TGTGCCTGGAGAGGAGAGGGGAACACTGAAGCTTTCTTT
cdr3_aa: CAWRGEGNTEAFF

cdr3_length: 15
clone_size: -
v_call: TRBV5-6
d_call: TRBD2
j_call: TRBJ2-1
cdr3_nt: TGTGCCAGCAGCCCTCCGGCTAGCGGGGTGGATGAGCAGTTCTTC
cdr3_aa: CASSPPASGVDEQFF

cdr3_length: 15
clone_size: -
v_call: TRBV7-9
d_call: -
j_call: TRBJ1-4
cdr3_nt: TGTGCCAGCAGCCGTATCCGGGACACGTCTGAAAAACTGTTTTTT
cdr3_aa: CASSRIRDTSEKLFF

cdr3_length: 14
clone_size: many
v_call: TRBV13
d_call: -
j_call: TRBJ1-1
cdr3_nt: TGTGCCAGCGGGGGAGAGGGCGGTCCCAATGAAGCTTTCTTT
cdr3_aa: CASGGEGGPNEAFF

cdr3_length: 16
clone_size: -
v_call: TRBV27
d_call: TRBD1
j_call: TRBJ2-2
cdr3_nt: TGTGCCAGCAGTCCTATTGGGACAGGGAACCTCAGGGAGCTGTTTTTT
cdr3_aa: CASSPIGTGNLRELFF

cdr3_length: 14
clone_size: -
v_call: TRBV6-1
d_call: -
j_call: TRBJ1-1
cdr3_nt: TGTGCCAGCAGTGAATGGGCAGTGGGAGCTGAAGCTTTCTTT
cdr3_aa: CASSEWAVGAEAFF

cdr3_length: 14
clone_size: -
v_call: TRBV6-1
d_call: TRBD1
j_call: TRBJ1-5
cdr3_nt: TGTGCCATTTCCGGACAGGGACGGGGTCAGCCCCAGCATTTT
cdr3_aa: CAISGQGRGQPQHF

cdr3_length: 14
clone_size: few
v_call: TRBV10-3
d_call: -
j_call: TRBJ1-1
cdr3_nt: TGTGCCATCAGTGAGGTCGGGGAGGACACTGAAGCTTTCTTT
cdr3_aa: CAISEVGEDTEAFF

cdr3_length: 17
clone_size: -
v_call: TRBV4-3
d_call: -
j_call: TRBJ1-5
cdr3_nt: TGCGCCAGCAGCCAAGTTTGGGGTCAGTATAGCAATCAGCCCCAGCATTTT
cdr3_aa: CASSQVWGQYSNQPQHF

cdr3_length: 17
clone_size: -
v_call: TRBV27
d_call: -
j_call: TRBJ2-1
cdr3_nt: TGTGCCAGCAGTCCCTCTCGCGCGTCTTGGGTCTACAATGAGCAGTTCTTC
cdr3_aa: CASSPSRASWVYNEQFF

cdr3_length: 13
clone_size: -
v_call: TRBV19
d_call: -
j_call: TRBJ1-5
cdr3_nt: TGTGCCAGTAGGGACAGCTTCAATCAGCCCCAGCATTTT
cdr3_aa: CASRDSFNQPQHF